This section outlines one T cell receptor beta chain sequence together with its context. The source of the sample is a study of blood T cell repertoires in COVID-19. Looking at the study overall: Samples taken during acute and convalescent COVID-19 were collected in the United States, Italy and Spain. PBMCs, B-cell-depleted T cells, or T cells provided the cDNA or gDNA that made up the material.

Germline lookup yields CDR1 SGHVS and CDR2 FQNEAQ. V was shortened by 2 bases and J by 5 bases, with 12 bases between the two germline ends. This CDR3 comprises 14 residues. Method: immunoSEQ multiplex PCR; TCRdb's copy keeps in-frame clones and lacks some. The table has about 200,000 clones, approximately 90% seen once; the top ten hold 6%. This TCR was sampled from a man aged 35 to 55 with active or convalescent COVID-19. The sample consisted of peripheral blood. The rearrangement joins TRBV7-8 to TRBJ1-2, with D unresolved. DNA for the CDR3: TGTGCCAGCAGCTTAAGTCAGCGTGGATATGGCTACACCTTC. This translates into CASSLSQRGYGYTF. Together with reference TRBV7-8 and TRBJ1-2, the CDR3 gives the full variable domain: GAGVSQSPRYKVAKRGQDVALRCDPISGHVSLFWYQQALGQGPEFLTYFQNEAQLDKSGLPSDRFFAERPEGSVSTLKIQRTQQEDSAVYLCASSLSQRGYGYTFGSGTRLTVV.